This TCR beta chain came from a study of beta chain features in type 1 diabetes. This clone showed up just a few times. What it recognizes is unknown. General study points: The similarity of naive, central memory and Treg TCRB repertoires appeared greater among patients than among healthy donors. Shortening that was moderate but significant affected the TCRB CDR3s of Type 1 diabetes patients in all four CD4+ subsets.

The CDR3 has 14 residues. V lost 3 bases to trimming and J lost 2 bases; unmatched junction nucleotides: 1. Germline-derived CDR1 and CDR2 are ENHRY and SYGVKD. Using CD45RO/CCR7/CD25/CD127/CD95/CD27, CD4+ naive, central memory, regulatory and stem cell-like memory cells were sorted. Over 95% purity was reached by all sorted populations. Since all of the isolated RNA was reverse transcribed, expressed TCRB transcripts were what got sequenced. Produced via immunoSEQ multiplex PCR; TCRdb's table is partial and in-frame only. The sample records approximately 30,000 clones, about 61% being singletons. The sample was Tregs from blood. The receptor was isolated from a woman in her twenties or thirties with type 1 diabetes. The chain links TRBV10-3 to TRBJ2-5; 9 nucleotides match TRBD2. CDR3 sequence: CAISDLAGQETQYF. CDR3 bases: TGTGCCATCAGTGACCTAGCGGGACAAGAGACCCAGTACTTC.